A selection of T cell receptor beta chains follows, all from one sample in a study of T cell responses to AZD1222 COVID-19 vaccine. Measured with immunoSEQ multiplex PCR; TCRdb has only the in-frame clones, and not every one. Among fewer than 200,000 clones listed, 92% were seen once. Sequences were derived from peripheral blood, sampled on day 0 of AZD1222 vaccination. These receptors originate from an adult in good health. The CDR3 runs from the conserved cysteine through the conserved F or W. Fields, in order: D gene, V gene, J gene, clone size, CDR3 DNA, CDR3 protein. A D gene is named only where the DNA matches it firmly. Part of the rows lack a size; the others show once, few, many or a class for expanded clones.

>.|TRBV20-1|TRBJ1-5|.
TGCAGTGCTAGTACACAGCAGGGGTATAATCAGCCCCAGCATTTT
CSASTQQGYNQPQHF
>TRBD1|TRBV19|TRBJ1-2|.
TGTGCCACCCAAGGGACAGTAGCTAACTATGGCTACACCTTC
CATQGTVANYGYTF
>.|TRBV5-1|TRBJ2-2|.
TGCGCCAGCAGCCCCCGAGGGCAGAACACCGGGGAGCTGTTTTTT
CASSPRGQNTGELFF
>.|TRBV13|TRBJ1-1|once
TGTGCCAGCAGCTCTCGACAGGAGAACACTGAAGCTTTCTTT
CASSSRQENTEAFF
>TRBD1|TRBV27|TRBJ1-1|once
TGTGCCAGCAGTTTACGCCCAGGGGGTAGGACTGAAGCTTTCTTT
CASSLRPGGRTEAFF
>.|TRBV4-3|TRBJ1-4|.
TGCGCCAGCAGCCAAGACTGGGGAAGGGTGTTTGAAAAACTGTTTTTT
CASSQDWGRVFEKLFF
>.|TRBV10-3|TRBJ2-1|.
TGTGCCATCAGTGAGTCGTCCAACAATGAGCAGTTCTTC
CAISESSNNEQFF
>.|TRBV19|TRBJ1-1|.
TGTGCCAGCGGCGGGACGGTGAACACTGAAGCTTTCTTT
CASGGTVNTEAFF
>.|TRBV19|TRBJ2-3|.
TGTGCCAGTAGTATCGGGGGTCGTGGGGCCTACGATACGCAGTATTTT
CASSIGGRGAYDTQYF
>.|TRBV28|TRBJ1-2|.
TGTGCCAGCAGTTTCCCGGCGCAGGGTCTTAACTATGGCTACACCTTC
CASSFPAQGLNYGYTF
>.|TRBV27|TRBJ2-1|.
TGTGCCAGCAGTTTCCTCTCTGAGCAGTTCTTC
CASSFLSEQFF
>TRBD1|TRBV7-9|TRBJ1-1|.
TGTGCCAGCAGCCCCGGACAGGGGTCTTCCGAAGCTTTCTTT
CASSPGQGSSEAFF
>TRBD1|TRBV5-6|TRBJ1-1|.
TGTGCCAGCAGCATGGACAGGGGGCAGGGGGCTTTCTTT
CASSMDRGQGAFF